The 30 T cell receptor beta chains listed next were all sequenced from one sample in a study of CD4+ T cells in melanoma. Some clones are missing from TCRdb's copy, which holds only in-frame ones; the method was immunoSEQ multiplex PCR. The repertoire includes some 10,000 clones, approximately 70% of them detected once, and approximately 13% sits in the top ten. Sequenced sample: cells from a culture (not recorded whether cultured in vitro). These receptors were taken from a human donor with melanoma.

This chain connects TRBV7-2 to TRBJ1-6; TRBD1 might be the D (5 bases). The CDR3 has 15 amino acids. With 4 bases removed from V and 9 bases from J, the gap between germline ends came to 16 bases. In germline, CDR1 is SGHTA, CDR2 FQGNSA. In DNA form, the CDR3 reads TGTGCCAGCAGCTCAAACTGGGGGAACGGTTCACCCCTCCACTTT. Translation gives CASSSNWGNGSPLHF.

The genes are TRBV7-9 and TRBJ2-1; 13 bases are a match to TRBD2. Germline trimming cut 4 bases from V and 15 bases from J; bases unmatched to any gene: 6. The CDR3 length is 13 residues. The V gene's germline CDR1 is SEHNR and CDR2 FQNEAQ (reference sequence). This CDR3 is CASSSLAGGLLFF. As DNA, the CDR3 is TGTGCCAGCAGCTCACTAGCGGGGGGGCTTCTGTTCTTC.

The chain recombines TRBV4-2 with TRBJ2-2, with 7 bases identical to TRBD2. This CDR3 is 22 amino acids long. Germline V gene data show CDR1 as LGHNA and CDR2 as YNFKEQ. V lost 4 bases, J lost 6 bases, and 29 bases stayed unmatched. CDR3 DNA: TGTGCCAGCAGCCGCCGAAGGTGGTTTGGCGGGGGAAATCCTCAGATATCCGGGGAGCTGTTTTTT. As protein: CASSRRRWFGGGNPQISGELFF.

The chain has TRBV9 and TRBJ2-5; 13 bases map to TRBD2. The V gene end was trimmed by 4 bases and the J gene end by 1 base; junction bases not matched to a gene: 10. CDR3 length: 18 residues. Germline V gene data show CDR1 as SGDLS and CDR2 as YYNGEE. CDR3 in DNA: TGTGCCAGCAGCCTGACTAGCGGGGGGCCCCCGATCCAAGAGACCCAGTACTTC. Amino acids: CASSLTSGGPPIQETQYF.

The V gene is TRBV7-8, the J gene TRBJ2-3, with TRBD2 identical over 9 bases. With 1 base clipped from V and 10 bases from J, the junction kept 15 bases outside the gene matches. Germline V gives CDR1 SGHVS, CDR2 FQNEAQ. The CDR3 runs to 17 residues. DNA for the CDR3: TGTGCCAGCAGCTTAGGCGAGGTTGCGGGGGGGACGAGGCCGCAGTATTTT. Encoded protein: CASSLGEVAGGTRPQYF.

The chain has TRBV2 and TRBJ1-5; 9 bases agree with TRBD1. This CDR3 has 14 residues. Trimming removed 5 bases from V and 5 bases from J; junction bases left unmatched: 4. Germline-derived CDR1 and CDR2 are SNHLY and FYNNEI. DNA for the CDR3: TGTGCCAGCAGTACAGGGGGCGGTGATCAGCCCCAGCATTTT. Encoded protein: CASSTGGGDQPQHF.

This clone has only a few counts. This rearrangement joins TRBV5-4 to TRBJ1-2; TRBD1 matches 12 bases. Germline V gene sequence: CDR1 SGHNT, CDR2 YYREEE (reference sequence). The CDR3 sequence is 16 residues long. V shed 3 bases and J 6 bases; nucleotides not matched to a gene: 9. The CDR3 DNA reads TGTGCCAGCAGCTCCCGGGACAGGGGGCGCGTGGATGGCTACACCTTC. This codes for CASSSRDRGRVDGYTF.

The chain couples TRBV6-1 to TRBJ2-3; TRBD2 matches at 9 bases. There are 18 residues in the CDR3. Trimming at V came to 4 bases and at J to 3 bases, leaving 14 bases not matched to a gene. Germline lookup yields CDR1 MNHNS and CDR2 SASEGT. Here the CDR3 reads CASSVSRTSARWTDTQYF. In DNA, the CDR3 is TGTGCCAGCAGTGTAAGTAGGACTAGCGCCCGGTGGACAGATACGCAGTATTTT.

The CDR3 is CASSLVSRGLSEAFF. The CDR3, as DNA: TGCGCCAGCAGCTTGGTCTCCAGGGGTCTATCCGAAGCTTTCTTT. The rearrangement links TRBV5-1 to TRBJ1-1, with D tentatively TRBD1 (6 bases). The V gene's germline CDR1 is SGHRS and CDR2 YFSETQ. The ends were cut back, 0 bases at V and 8 bases at J, with 17 bases in the middle. The CDR3 runs 15 residues.

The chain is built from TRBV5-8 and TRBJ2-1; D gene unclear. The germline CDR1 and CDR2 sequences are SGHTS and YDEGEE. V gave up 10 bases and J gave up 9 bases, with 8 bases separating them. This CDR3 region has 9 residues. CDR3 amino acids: CAGLGEQFF. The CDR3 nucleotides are TGTGCCGGGCTGGGTGAGCAGTTCTTC.

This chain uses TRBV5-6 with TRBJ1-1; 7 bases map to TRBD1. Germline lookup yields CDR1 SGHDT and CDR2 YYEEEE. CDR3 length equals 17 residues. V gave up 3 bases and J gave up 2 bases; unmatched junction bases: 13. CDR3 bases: TGTGCCAGCAGCTATAGGGGGCCCAGTTTCGGAAACACTGAAGCTTTCTTT. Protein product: CASSYRGPSFGNTEAFF.

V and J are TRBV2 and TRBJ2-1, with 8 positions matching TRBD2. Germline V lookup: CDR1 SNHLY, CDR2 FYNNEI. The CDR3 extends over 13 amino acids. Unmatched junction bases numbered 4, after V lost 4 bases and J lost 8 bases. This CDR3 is CASSGGLVYEQFF. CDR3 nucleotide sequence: TGTGCCAGCAGTGGGGGACTAGTGTATGAGCAGTTCTTC.

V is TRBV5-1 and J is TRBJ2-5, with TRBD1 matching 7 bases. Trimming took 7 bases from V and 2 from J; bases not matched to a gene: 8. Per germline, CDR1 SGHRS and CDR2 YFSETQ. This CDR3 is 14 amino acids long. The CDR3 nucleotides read TGCGCCAGCGGATTATTGGGACAGCAAGAGACCCAGTACTTC. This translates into CASGLLGQQETQYF. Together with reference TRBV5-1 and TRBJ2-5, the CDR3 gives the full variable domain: KAGVTQTPRYLIKTRGQQVTLSCSPISGHRSVSWYQQTPGQGLQFLFEYFSETQRNKGNFPGRFSGRQFSNSRSEMNVSTLELGDSALYLCASGLLGQQETQYFGPGTRLLVL.

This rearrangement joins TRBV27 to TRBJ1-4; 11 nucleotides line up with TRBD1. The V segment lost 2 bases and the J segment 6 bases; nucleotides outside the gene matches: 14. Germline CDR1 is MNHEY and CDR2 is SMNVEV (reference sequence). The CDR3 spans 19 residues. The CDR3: CASSLNRDRGDVRDEKLFF. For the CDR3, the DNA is TGTGCCAGCAGTTTAAACAGGGACAGGGGGGATGTACGAGATGAAAAACTGTTTTTT.

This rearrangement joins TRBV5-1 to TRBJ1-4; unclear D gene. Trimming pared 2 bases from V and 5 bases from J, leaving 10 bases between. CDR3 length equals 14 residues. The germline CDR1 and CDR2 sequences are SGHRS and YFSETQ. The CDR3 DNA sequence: TGCGCCAGCAGCTTCGGCAGACCGAATGAAAAACTGTTTTTT. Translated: CASSFGRPNEKLFF.

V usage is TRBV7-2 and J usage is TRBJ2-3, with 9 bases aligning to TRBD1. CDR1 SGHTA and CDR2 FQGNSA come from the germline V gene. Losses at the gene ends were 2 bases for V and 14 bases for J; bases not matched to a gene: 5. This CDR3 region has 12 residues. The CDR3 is CASSLSWGQGYF. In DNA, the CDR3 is TGTGCCAGCAGCTTATCGTGGGGACAGGGGTATTTT.

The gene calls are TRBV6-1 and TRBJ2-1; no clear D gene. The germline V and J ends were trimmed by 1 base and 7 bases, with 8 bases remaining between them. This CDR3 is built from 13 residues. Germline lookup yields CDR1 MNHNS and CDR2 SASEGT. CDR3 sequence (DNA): TGTGCCAGCAGTGAAGTTTGGGGTAATGAGCAGTTCTTC. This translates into CASSEVWGNEQFF.

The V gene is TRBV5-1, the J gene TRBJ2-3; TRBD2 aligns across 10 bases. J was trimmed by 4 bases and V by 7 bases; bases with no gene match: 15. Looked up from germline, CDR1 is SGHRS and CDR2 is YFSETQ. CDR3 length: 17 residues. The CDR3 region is CASYPLAGDGFPDTQYF. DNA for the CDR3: TGCGCCAGCTATCCCCTAGCGGGGGACGGCTTCCCAGATACGCAGTATTTT.

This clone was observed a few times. The CDR3 region is CASSRGVGYGYTF. DNA of the CDR3: TGCGCCAGCAGTCGGGGGGTTGGCTATGGCTACACCTTC. V gene TRBV10-1 combines with J gene TRBJ1-2, with D maybe TRBD1 (5 bases). This CDR3 comprises 13 residues. V was cut by 5 bases and J by 4 bases, with 11 bases left in between. Germline V gene lookup returns CDR1 WNHNN and CDR2 SYGVQD (reference sequence).

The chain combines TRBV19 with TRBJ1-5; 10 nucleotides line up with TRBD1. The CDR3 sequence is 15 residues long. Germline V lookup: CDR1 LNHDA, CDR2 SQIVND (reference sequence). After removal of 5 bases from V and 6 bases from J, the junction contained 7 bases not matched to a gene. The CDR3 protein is CASSSGQGQTQPQHF. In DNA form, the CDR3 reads TGTGCCAGTAGTTCGGGACAGGGGCAAACTCAGCCCCAGCATTTT.

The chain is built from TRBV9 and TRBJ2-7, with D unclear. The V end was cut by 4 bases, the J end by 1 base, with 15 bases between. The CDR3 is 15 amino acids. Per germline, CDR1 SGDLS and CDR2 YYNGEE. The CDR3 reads CASSPLPHTSYEQYF. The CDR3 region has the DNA TGTGCCAGCAGCCCCCTTCCCCACACTTCCTACGAGCAGTACTTC.

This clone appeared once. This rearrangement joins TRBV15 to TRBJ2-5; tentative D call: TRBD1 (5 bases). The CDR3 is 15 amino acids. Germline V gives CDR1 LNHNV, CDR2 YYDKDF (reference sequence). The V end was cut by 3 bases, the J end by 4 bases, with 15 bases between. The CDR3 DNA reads TGTGCCACCAGCAGTTGGAGCAGGGTGAGAGAGACCCAGTACTTC. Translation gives CATSSWSRVRETQYF.

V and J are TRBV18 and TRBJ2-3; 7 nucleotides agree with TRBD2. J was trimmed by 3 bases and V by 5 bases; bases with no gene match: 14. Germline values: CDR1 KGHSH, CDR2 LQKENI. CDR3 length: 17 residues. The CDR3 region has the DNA TGTGCCAGCTCAGTTCCTTTTGCGGGGGAAACGACAGATACGCAGTATTTT. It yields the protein CASSVPFAGETTDTQYF.

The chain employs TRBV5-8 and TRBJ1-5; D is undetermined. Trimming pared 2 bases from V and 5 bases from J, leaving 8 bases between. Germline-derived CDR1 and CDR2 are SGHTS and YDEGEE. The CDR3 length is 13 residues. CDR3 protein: CASSLWVDQPQHF. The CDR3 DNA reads TGTGCCAGCAGCTTATGGGTAGATCAGCCCCAGCATTTT.

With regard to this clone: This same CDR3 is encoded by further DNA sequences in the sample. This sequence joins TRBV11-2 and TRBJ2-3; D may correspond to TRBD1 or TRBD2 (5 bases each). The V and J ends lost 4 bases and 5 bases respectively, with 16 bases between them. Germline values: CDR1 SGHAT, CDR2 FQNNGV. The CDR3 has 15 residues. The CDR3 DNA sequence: TGTGCCAGCAGCTCTTATCGGGGCAGAGGAGATACGCAGTATTTT. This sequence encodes CASSSYRGRGDTQYF.

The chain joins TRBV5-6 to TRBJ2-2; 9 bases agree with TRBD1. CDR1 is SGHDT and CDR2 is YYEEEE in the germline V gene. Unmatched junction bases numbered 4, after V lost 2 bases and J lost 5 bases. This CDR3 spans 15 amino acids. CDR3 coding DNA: TGTGCCAGCAGCTTCCGGGACAGGGCGACCGGGGAGCTGTTTTTT. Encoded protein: CASSFRDRATGELFF.

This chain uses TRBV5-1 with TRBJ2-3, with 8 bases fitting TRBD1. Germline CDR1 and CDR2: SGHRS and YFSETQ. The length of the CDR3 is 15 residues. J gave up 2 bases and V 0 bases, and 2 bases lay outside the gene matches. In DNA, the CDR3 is TGCGCCAGCAGCTTGGACAGGGGGGACACAGATACGCAGTATTTT. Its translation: CASSLDRGDTDTQYF.

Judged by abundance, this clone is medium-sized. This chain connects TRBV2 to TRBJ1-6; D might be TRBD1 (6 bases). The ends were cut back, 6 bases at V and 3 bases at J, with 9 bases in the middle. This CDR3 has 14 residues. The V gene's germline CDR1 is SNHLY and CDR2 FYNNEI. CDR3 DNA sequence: TGTGCCAGCAGAGGACAGAGCTATAATTCACCCCTCCACTTT. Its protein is CASRGQSYNSPLHF.

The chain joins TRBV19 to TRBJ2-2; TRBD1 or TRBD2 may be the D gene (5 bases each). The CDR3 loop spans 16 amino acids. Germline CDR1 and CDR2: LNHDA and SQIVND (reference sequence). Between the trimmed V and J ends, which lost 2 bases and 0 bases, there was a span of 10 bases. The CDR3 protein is CASSIRGEANTGELFF. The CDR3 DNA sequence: TGTGCCAGTAGTATACGGGGCGAGGCGAACACCGGGGAGCTGTTTTTT. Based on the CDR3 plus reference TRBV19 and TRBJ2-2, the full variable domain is DGGITQSPKYLFRKEGQNVTLSCEQNLNHDAMYWYRQDPGQGLRLIYYSQIVNDFQKGDIAEGYSVSREKKESFPLTVTSAQKNPTAFYLCASSIRGEANTGELFFGEGSRLTVL.

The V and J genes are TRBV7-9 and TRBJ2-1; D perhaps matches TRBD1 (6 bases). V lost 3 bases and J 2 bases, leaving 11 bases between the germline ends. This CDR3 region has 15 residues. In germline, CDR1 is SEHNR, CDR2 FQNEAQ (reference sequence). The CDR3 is CASSFLDSTYNEQFF. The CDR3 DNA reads TGTGCCAGCAGCTTCCTGGACAGCACCTACAATGAGCAGTTCTTC.